The 26 T cell receptor beta chains listed next were all sequenced from one sample in a study of naive and memory T cell subsets. An oligonucleotide containing a UMI was ligated to the 3' end of TCR cDNA. Amplification of ligated cDNA took four PCR rounds with SP2 and nested alpha and beta constant primers. TCRdb re-called the 5' RACE reads through MiXCR, storing one row per CDR3 protein. The table records 48,000 or so distinct CDR3 sequences, approximately 4.5% of them present only once. The receptors shown here come from a female donor in good health.

The sample holds many counts of this clonotype. The V call is TRBV28, the J call TRBJ1-5; D is possibly TRBD1 (5 bases). CDR1 MDHEN and CDR2 SYDVKM come from the germline V gene. The V and J ends lost 11 bases and 1 base respectively, with 12 bases between them. This CDR3 has 13 residues. CDR3: CAHTGNSNQPQHF. In DNA, the CDR3 is TGTGCCCACACAGGAAACAGCAATCAGCCCCAGCATTTT.

This clonotype was found many times. This chain links TRBV15 with TRBJ1-5; weak D call: TRBD1 (5 bases). The V gene's germline CDR1 is LNHNV and CDR2 YYDKDF (reference sequence). V was trimmed by 6 bases and J by 2 bases, leaving 14 bases between them. The CDR3 length is 15 residues. The CDR3 spells CATSTAGEGNQPQHF. For the CDR3, the DNA is TGTGCCACCAGTACCGCGGGGGAGGGCAATCAGCCCCAGCATTTT.

Many counts were recorded for this clonotype. The chain joins TRBV27 to TRBJ1-2, with D possibly matching TRBD1 (6 bases). The CDR3 has 15 amino acids. Trimming left V 1 base short and J 3 bases short, with 12 bases between. CDR1 MNHEY and CDR2 SMNVEV come from the germline V gene (reference sequence). The CDR3 is CASSLWGALDYGYTF. The DNA for the CDR3 is TGTGCCAGCAGTTTATGGGGGGCTCTCGACTATGGCTACACCTTC.

At least ten counts were recorded for this clonotype. The chain uses TRBV10-1 and TRBJ2-7; no reliable D call. V was pared by 1 base and J by 0 bases, with 4 bases between. Germline V gene sequence: CDR1 WNHNN, CDR2 SYGVQD (reference sequence). The CDR3 has 13 residues. The CDR3 loop is CASSEYGSYEQYF. The CDR3 bases are TGCGCCAGCAGTGAGTACGGCTCCTACGAGCAGTACTTC.

This clonotype was recorded at least ten times. The chain is built from TRBV19 and TRBJ1-5, with D unclear. V was pared by 6 bases and J by 0 bases, with 15 bases between. The CDR3 consists of 16 residues. The germline V gene has CDR1 LNHDA and CDR2 SQIVND (reference sequence). CDR3 in amino acids: CASRTRVAISNQPQHF. The CDR3 coding sequence is TGTGCCAGTAGAACAAGGGTAGCGATTAGCAATCAGCCCCAGCATTTT.

This clonotype appeared many times. The chain carries TRBV7-9 and TRBJ2-3, with a possible D match to TRBD1 (5 bases). Germline values: CDR1 SEHNR, CDR2 FQNEAQ (reference sequence). The V end was cut by 5 bases, the J end by 6 bases, with 9 bases between. This CDR3 spans 12 amino acids. The CDR3 loop is CASSTGRDTQYF. CDR3 DNA sequence: TGTGCCAGCAGCACAGGTCGGGATACGCAGTATTTT. Full variable domain (remainder filled in from reference TRBV7-9 and TRBJ2-3): DTGVSQNPRHKITKRGQNVTFRCDPISEHNRLYWYRQTLGQGPEFLTYFQNEAQLEKSRLLSDRFSAERPKGSFSTLEIQRTEQGDSAMYLCASSTGRDTQYFGPGTRLTVL.

The table lists this clonotype with a few counts. The gene calls are TRBV6-1 and TRBJ1-2; D call uncertain. The germline V and J ends were trimmed by 3 bases and 4 bases, with 15 bases remaining between them. Per germline, CDR1 MNHNS and CDR2 SASEGT. The CDR3 covers 15 residues. The CDR3 region is CASSETSGSGYGYTF. CDR3 nucleotide sequence: TGTGCCAGCAGTGAGACCTCCGGGTCCGGCTATGGCTACACCTTC.

This chain links TRBV20-1 with TRBJ1-2, with D tentatively TRBD1 (6 bases). CDR3 length equals 14 residues. Germline V lookup: CDR1 DFQATT, CDR2 SNEGSKA (reference sequence). V was pared by 3 bases and J by 8 bases, with 19 bases between. CDR3: CSASLSGGPPGYTF. CDR3 coding DNA: TGCAGTGCTAGTCTCTCCGGGGGCCCTCCGGGCTACACCTTC.

At least ten counts were recorded for this clonotype. The chain employs TRBV29-1 and TRBJ2-1; 9 bases are shared with TRBD2. CDR1 SQVTM and CDR2 ANQGSEA come from the germline V gene. The CDR3 has 15 amino acids. V trimming: 0 bases; J trimming: 6 bases; junction bases outside the gene matches: 6. The CDR3 sequence: CSVEDRLAGINEQFF. The CDR3 region has the DNA TGCAGCGTTGAAGATAGGCTAGCGGGGATCAATGAGCAGTTCTTC.

This clonotype was seen repeatedly, ten times or more. The rearrangement links TRBV12-3 or TRBV12-4 to TRBJ1-6; D may be TRBD1 (5 bases). Deletions cut 3 bases from V and 11 bases from J, with 11 bases between. The CDR3 spans 13 residues. Written as DNA, the CDR3 is TGTGCCAGCAGTTTGGACAACGTCGCACCCCTCCACTTT. Its translation is CASSLDNVAPLHF.

This clonotype came up many times. V usage is TRBV6-2 or TRBV6-3 and J usage is TRBJ2-3, with 10 bases that match TRBD2. This CDR3 is 19 amino acids long. Germline CDR1 reads MNHEY; CDR2 reads SVGEGT. The junction had 11 bases not matched to a gene; V was cut back by 1 base and J by 1 base. This CDR3 reads CASSYYSSGRARGTDTQYF. In DNA, the CDR3 is TGTGCCAGCAGTTACTACTCGAGCGGGAGGGCCCGGGGCACAGATACGCAGTATTTT.

This clonotype was counted ten times or more. The chain couples TRBV6-5 to TRBJ2-7; D gene unclear. Between the trimmed V and J ends, which lost 0 bases and 3 bases, there was a span of 9 bases. The CDR3 spans 14 residues. Per the germline V gene, CDR1 is MNHEY and CDR2 is SVGAGI. The CDR3 coding sequence is TGTGCCAGCAGTTACTCAGGTCAGAGCTACGAGCAGTACTTC. This sequence encodes CASSYSGQSYEQYF.

This clonotype was picked up many times. This chain uses TRBV27 with TRBJ1-1, with 7 bases matching TRBD1. Per germline, CDR1 MNHEY and CDR2 SMNVEV (reference sequence). The CDR3 covers 14 residues. V trimming: 8 bases; J trimming: 4 bases; junction bases outside the gene matches: 10. CDR3 sequence: CASSSLSGGTEAFF. CDR3 nucleotides: TGTGCCAGCTCCTCTCTCTCAGGGGGCACTGAAGCTTTCTTT.

This clonotype was seen repeatedly, ten times or more. J is TRBJ2-1 and V is TRBV20-1, with 12 positions matching TRBD2. The CDR3 covers 14 residues. Germline V CDR1 and CDR2: DFQATT, SNEGSKA (reference sequence). J lost 5 bases, V lost 6 bases, and 5 bases had no gene match. The CDR3 DNA reads TGCAGTGCCCTAGCGGGAGGGCCGCACAATGAGCAGTTCTTC. Protein sequence: CSALAGGPHNEQFF.

This clonotype was counted ten times or more. V usage is TRBV14 and J usage is TRBJ1-1; D possibly corresponds to TRBD1 (5 bases). The V end was cut by 1 base, the J end by 1 base, with 10 bases between. Germline V gene data show CDR1 as SGHDN and CDR2 as FVKESK. This CDR3 contains 15 residues. The CDR3 sequence is CASSQGGWGNTEAFF. CDR3 nucleotides: TGTGCCAGCAGCCAAGGGGGCTGGGGGAACACTGAAGCTTTCTTT.

At least ten counts were recorded for this clonotype. The chain joins TRBV6-2 or TRBV6-3 to TRBJ1-5, with D hard to call. The CDR3 runs to 16 residues. Trimming left V 5 bases short and J 3 bases short, with 17 bases between. CDR1 MNHEY and CDR2 SVGEGT come from the germline V gene. CDR3 in amino acids: CASSPHIRVNNQPQHF. The CDR3 bases are TGTGCCAGCAGTCCTCACATCCGGGTCAACAATCAGCCCCAGCATTTT.

This clonotype was seen only a few times. The gene calls are TRBV5-4 and TRBJ2-7, with TRBD2 matching 10 bases. Germline V gives CDR1 SGHNT, CDR2 YYREEE (reference sequence). CDR3 length equals 14 residues. The junction had 2 bases not matched to a gene; V was cut back by 2 bases and J by 3 bases. The CDR3 region is CASSFGLAVYEQYF. The DNA for the CDR3 is TGTGCCAGCAGCTTTGGACTAGCGGTCTACGAGCAGTACTTC.

The chain has TRBV5-1 and TRBJ1-1; D call uncertain. The CDR3 has 12 amino acids. The V gene lost 7 bases and the J gene lost 1 base, with 8 bases spanning the gap. Germline CDR1 and CDR2: SGHRS and YFSETQ. Written as DNA, the CDR3 is TGCGCCAGCTGGGGTACGAACACTGAAGCTTTCTTT. This gives the protein CASWGTNTEAFF.

This clonotype has at least ten counts. The CDR3 loop reads CSAPLAAGDFEQYF. Written as DNA, the CDR3 is TGCAGTGCTCCTCTCGCGGCGGGAGACTTCGAGCAGTACTTC. This chain uses TRBV20-1 with TRBJ2-7, with TRBD2 matching over 7 bases. Trimming took 5 bases from V and 6 from J; bases not matched to a gene: 13. This CDR3 comprises 14 residues. Germline V lookup: CDR1 DFQATT, CDR2 SNEGSKA (reference sequence).

This chain links TRBV19 with TRBJ1-5, with a possible D match to TRBD1 (6 bases). Trimming removed 7 bases from V and 5 bases from J, with 15 bases in between. The CDR3 contains 14 residues. Germline V CDR1 and CDR2: LNHDA, SQIVND (reference sequence). In DNA, the CDR3 is TGTGCCAGTACAAGACAGGTAGGAGATCAGCCCCAGCATTTT. Translating it yields CASTRQVGDQPQHF.

This clonotype showed up many times. The J gene is TRBJ2-1, the V gene TRBV18, with D maybe TRBD2 (6 bases). The CDR3 consists of 12 residues. Germline CDR1 reads KGHSH; CDR2 reads LQKENI. V lost 4 bases to trimming and J lost 10 bases, with 11 bases between them. The CDR3 region is CASSLSDYEQFF. As DNA, the CDR3 is TGTGCCAGCTCACTTTCGGACTACGAGCAGTTCTTC.

This clonotype turned up a few times. This chain's CDR3 is CASSLRDRGFQETQYF. CDR3 nucleotide sequence: TGTGCCAGCAGCTTAAGGGACAGGGGTTTTCAAGAGACCCAGTACTTC. This rearrangement joins TRBV7-8 to TRBJ2-5; 10 bases map to TRBD1. Germline values: CDR1 SGHVS, CDR2 FQNEAQ. The trim removed 2 bases at V and 2 bases at J, leaving 5 bases unmatched. CDR3 length: 16 residues.

This clonotype was recorded many times. V is TRBV7-9 and J is TRBJ1-2; D not certain. Germline assignment: CDR1 SEHNR and CDR2 FQNEAQ (reference sequence). The V gene lost 4 bases and the J gene lost 4 bases, with 4 bases spanning the gap. The CDR3 loop spans 11 amino acids. CDR3 region: CASSSSYGYTF. CDR3 nucleotides: TGTGCCAGCAGCTCGAGCTATGGCTACACCTTC.

This clonotype was seen many times. The chain uses TRBV12-3 or TRBV12-4 and TRBJ2-3, with 11 bases fitting TRBD2. Losses at the gene ends were 2 bases for V and 2 bases for J; bases not matched to a gene: 3. This CDR3 comprises 16 residues. The CDR3 sequence is CASSLRLAGFTDTQYF. The CDR3 bases are TGTGCCAGCAGTTTAAGACTAGCGGGGTTCACAGATACGCAGTATTTT.

The table lists this clonotype with a few counts. This chain links TRBV5-4 with TRBJ2-2; 10 bases agree with TRBD1. This CDR3 region has 16 residues. CDR1 is SGHNT and CDR2 is YYREEE in the germline V gene (reference sequence). The ends lost 3 bases at V and 5 bases at J; junction bases unmatched: 7. The CDR3 DNA is TGTGCCAGCAGCTCCGCAGGGGACAGGGGAACCGGGGAGCTGTTTTTT. Protein product: CASSSAGDRGTGELFF. The full variable domain, in which reference TRBV5-4 and TRBJ2-2 provide the parts outside the CDR3, is ETGVTQSPTHLIKTRGQQVTLRCSSQSGHNTVSWYQQALGQGPQFIFQYYREEENGRGNFPPRFSGLQFPNYSSELNVNALELDDSALYLCASSSAGDRGTGELFFGEGSRLTVL.

There are many counts of this clonotype. V gene TRBV9 combines with J gene TRBJ2-1; D remains unclear. V was pared by 2 bases and J by 5 bases, with 14 bases between. Germline V gene data show CDR1 as SGDLS and CDR2 as YYNGEE. CDR3 length: 15 amino acids. CDR3 coding DNA: TGTGCCAGCAGCGTTGGGGTCGGAAAAAACAATGAGCAGTTCTTC. Translated: CASSVGVGKNNEQFF.